This T cell receptor beta chain is drawn from a study of shared T cell receptors in the human thymus. Profiled with immunoSEQ multiplex PCR; TCRdb holds only in-frame clones, not every one. This table has 720,000 or so clones, over 75% appearing once. Trimming removed 0 bases at V and 5 bases at J, with 8 bases between. CDR3 length equals 13 residues. CDR1 is SGHTS and CDR2 is YDEGEE in the germline V gene. Another study also made use of these data, one on human thymus T cells. That report notes: The source of the thymus tissue was resections taken during corrective heart surgery.

V gene TRBV5-8 combines with J gene TRBJ1-1; D might be TRBD1 (5 bases). The TCR comes from a girl in the first two years of life with a congenital heart defect. Sequencing was carried out using thymocytes. CDR3 protein: CASSLAQGTEAFF. DNA for the CDR3: TGTGCCAGCAGCTTGGCTCAGGGTACTGAAGCTTTCTTT.